Only a few counts were recorded for the clone carrying this T cell receptor beta chain. The data originate from a study of blood T cell repertoires in COVID-19. Study in general: Samples representing acute and convalescent COVID-19 were sourced from the United States, Italy and Spain.

In the study's own analysis: The authors estimated nucleated cell counts from reference gene primer amplification. Repertoires were generated with immunoSEQ multiplex PCR, while TCRdb's copy carries only in-frame clones and drops some. Clonal size and the V and J genes are those of that table, whereas D and trimming came from the DNA. The data hold roughly 100,000 clones, with about 75% observed a single time. Germline V CDR1 and CDR2: MNHEY, SMNVEV (reference sequence). Trimming removed 4 bases from V and 10 bases from J, with 14 bases in between. This CDR3 region has 14 residues. The TCR sequence derives from a woman aged 70-85 years with acute or convalescent COVID-19. The chain carries TRBV27 and TRBJ1-6; TRBD1 is a possible D gene (6 bases). The sequenced material came from peripheral blood. The CDR3 region is CASSSSGGNSPLHF. The DNA for the CDR3 is TGTGCCAGCAGTTCCTCGGGGGGCAACTCACCCCTCCACTTT.